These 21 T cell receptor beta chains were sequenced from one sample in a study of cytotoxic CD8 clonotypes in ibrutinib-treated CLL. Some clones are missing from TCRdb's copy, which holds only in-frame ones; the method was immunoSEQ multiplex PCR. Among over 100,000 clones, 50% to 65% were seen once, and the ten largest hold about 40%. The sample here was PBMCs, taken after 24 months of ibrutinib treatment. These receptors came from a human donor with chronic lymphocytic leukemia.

CDR3 DNA: TGTGCCAGCAGCGGAGGCTACGAGCAGTACTTC. Its translation is CASSGGYEQYF. The gene calls are TRBV5-6 and TRBJ2-7; D perhaps matches TRBD2 (5 bases). V was shortened by 4 bases and J by 3 bases, with 5 bases between the two germline ends. CDR1 is SGHDT, CDR2 YYEEEE, per germline. This CDR3 comprises 11 residues.

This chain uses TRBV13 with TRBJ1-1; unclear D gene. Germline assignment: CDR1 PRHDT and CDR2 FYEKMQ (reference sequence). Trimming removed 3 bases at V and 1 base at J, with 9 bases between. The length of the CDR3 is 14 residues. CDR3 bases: TGTGCCAGCAGCTTCGAGCGGAAGAACACTGAAGCTTTCTTT. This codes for CASSFERKNTEAFF.

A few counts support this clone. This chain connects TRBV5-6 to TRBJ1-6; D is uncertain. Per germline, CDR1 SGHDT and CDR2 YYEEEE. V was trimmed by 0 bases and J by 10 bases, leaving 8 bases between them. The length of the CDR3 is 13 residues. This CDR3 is CASSLGGNSPLHF. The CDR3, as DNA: TGTGCCAGCAGCTTGGGAGGGAACTCACCCCTCCACTTT.

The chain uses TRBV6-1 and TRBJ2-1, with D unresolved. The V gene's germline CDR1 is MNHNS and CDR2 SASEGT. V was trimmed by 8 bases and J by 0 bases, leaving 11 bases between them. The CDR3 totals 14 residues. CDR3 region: CASLTQRSYNEQFF. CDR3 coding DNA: TGTGCCAGCCTAACCCAGCGCTCCTACAATGAGCAGTTCTTC.

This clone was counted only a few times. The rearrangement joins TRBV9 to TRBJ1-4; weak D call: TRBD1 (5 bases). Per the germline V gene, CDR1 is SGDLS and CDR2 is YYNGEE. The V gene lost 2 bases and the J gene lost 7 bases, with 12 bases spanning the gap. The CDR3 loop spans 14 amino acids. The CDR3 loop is CASSVGQGGEKLFF. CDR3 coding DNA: TGTGCCAGCAGCGTTGGGCAGGGTGGTGAAAAACTGTTTTTT. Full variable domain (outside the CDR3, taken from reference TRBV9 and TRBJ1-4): DSGVTQTPKHLITATGQRVTLRCSPRSGDLSVYWYQQSLDQGLQFLIQYYNGEERAKGNILERFSAQQFPDLHSELNLSSLELGDSALYFCASSVGQGGEKLFFGSGTQLSVL.

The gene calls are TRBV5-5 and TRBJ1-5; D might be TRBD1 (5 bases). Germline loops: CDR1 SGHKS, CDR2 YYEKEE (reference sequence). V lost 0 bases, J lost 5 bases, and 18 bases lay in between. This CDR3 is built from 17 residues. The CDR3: CASSLAGGQRADQPQHF. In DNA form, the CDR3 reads TGTGCCAGCAGCTTGGCCGGCGGACAAAGGGCCGATCAGCCCCAGCATTTT.

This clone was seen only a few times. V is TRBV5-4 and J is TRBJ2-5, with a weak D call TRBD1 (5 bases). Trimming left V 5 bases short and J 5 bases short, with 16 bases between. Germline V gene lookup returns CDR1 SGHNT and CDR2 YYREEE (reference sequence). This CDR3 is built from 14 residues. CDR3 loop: CASSESGLGETQYF. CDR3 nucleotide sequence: TGTGCCAGCAGTGAATCAGGGTTGGGGGAGACCCAGTACTTC.

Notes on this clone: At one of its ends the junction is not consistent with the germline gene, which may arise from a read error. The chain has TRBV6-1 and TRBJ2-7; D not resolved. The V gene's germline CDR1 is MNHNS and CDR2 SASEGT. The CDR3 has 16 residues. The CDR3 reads CASTEASAARSIEQYF. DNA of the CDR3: TGTGCCAGCACTGAAGCATCCGCCGCTCGTTCGATCGAGCAGTACTTC.

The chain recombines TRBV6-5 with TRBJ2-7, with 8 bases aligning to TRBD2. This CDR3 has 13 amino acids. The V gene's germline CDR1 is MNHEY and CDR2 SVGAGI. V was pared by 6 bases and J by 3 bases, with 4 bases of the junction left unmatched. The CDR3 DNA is TGTGCCAGCAGGCGGGAGGCAAGCTACGAGCAGTACTTC. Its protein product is CASRREASYEQYF.

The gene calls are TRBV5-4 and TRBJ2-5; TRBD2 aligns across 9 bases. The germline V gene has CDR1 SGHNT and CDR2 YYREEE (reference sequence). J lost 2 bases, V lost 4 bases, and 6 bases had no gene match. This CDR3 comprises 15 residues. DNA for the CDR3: TGTGCCAGCAGCCTGAGAGCGGGGGGACAAGAGACCCAGTACTTC. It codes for CASSLRAGGQETQYF.

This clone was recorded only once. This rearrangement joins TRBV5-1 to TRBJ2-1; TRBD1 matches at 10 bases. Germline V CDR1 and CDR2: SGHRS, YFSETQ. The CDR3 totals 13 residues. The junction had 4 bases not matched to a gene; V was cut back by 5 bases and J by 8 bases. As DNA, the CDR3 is TGCGCCAGCAGATCGGACAGGGGGTATGAGCAGTTCTTC. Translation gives CASRSDRGYEQFF. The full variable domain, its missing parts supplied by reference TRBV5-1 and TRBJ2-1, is KAGVTQTPRYLIKTRGQQVTLSCSPISGHRSVSWYQQTPGQGLQFLFEYFSETQRNKGNFPGRFSGRQFSNSRSEMNVSTLELGDSALYLCASRSDRGYEQFFGPGTRLTVL.

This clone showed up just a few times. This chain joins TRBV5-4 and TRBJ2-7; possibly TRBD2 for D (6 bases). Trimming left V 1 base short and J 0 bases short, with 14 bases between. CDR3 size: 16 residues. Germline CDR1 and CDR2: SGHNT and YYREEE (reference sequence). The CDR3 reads CASSLKGLAPSYEQYF. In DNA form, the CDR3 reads TGTGCCAGCAGCTTGAAGGGACTTGCGCCCTCCTACGAGCAGTACTTC.

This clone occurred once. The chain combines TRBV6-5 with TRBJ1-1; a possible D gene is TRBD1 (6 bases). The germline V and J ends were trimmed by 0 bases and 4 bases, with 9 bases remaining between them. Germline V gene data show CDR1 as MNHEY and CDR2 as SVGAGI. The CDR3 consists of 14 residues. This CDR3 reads CASSYSGHITEAFF. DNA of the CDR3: TGTGCCAGCAGTTACTCGGGACATATCACTGAAGCTTTCTTT.

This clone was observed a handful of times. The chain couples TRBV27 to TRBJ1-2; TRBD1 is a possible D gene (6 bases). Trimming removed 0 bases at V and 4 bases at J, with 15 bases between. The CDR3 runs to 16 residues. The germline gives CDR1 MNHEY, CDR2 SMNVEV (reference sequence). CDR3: CASSLSAPRGPYGYTF. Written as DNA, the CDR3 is TGTGCCAGCAGTTTATCCGCGCCTCGGGGGCCCTATGGCTACACCTTC.

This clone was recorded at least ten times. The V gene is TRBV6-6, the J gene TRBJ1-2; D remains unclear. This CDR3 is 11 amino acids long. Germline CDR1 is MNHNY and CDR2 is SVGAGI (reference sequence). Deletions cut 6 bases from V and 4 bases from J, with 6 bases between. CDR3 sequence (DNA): TGTGCCAGCAGGGACGGCTATGGCTACACCTTC. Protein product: CASRDGYGYTF.

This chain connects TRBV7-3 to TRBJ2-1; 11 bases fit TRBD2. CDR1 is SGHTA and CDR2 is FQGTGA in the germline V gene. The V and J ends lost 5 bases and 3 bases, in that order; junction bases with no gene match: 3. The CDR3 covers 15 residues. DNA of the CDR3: TGTGCCAGCAGCCGGCTAGCGGGGGGCTACAATGAGCAGTTCTTC. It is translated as CASSRLAGGYNEQFF.

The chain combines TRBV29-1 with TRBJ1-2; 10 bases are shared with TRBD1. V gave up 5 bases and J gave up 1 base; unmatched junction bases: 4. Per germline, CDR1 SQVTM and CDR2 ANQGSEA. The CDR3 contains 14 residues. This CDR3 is CSVSGTGDNYGYTF. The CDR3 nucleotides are TGCAGCGTTTCCGGGACAGGGGATAACTATGGCTACACCTTC.

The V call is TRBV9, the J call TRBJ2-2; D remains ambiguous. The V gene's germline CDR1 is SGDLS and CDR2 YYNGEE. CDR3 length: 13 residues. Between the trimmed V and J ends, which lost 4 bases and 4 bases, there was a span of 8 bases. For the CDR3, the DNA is TGTGCCAGCAGCCTCCGGGTCACCGGGGAGCTGTTTTTT. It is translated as CASSLRVTGELFF.

In DNA form, the CDR3 reads TGTGCCAGCAGTTACAGGGTTGGAGACTCACCCCTCCACTTT. Protein sequence: CASSYRVGDSPLHF. This chain links TRBV2 with TRBJ1-6, with TRBD1 as a possible D gene (6 bases). Trimming took 5 bases from V and 10 from J, leaving 15 bases between them. Per the germline V gene, CDR1 is SNHLY and CDR2 is FYNNEI. The CDR3 length is 14 residues.

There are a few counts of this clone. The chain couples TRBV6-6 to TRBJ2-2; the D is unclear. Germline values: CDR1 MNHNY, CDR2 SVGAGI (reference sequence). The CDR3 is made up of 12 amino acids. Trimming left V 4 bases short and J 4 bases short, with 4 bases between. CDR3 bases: TGTGCCAGCAGTTCAATCACCGGGGAGCTGTTTTTT. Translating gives CASSSITGELFF.

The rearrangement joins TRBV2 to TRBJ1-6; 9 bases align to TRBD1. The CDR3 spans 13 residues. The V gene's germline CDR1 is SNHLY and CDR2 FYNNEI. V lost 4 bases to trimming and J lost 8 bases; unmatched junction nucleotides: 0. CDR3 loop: CASSGTGDSPLHF. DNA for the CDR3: TGTGCCAGCAGTGGGACAGGGGATTCACCCCTCCACTTT.